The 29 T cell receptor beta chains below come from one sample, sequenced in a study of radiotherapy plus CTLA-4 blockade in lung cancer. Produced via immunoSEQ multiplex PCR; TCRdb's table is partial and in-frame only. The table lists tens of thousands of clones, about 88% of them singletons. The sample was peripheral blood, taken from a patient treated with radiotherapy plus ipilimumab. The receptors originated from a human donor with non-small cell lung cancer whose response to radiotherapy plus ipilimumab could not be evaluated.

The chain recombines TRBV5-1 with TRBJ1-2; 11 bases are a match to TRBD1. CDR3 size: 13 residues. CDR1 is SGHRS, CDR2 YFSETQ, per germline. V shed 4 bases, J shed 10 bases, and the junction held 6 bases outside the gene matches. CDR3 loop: CASSPGQGDDYTF. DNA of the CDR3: TGCGCCAGCAGCCCGGGACAGGGGGATGACTACACCTTC.

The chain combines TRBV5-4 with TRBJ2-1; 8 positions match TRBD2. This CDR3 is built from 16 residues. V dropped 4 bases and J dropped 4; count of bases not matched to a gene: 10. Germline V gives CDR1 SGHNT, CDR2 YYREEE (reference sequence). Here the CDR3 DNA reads TGTGCCAGCAGCAGGCCGGGACTAGAACATTACAATGAGCAGTTCTTC. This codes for CASSRPGLEHYNEQFF.

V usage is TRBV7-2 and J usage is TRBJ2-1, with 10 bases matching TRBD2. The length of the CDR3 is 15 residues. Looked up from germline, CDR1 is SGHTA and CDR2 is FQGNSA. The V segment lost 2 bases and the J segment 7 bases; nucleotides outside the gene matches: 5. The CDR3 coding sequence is TGTGCCAGCAGCTTAAGGCTAGCGGGAGAAAATGAGCAGTTCTTC. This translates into CASSLRLAGENEQFF.

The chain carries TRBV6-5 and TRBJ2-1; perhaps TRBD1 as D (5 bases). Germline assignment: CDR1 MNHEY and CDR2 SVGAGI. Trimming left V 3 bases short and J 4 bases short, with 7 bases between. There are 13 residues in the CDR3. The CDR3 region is CASSYDSYNEQFF. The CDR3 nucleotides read TGTGCCAGCAGTTATGACAGTTACAATGAGCAGTTCTTC.

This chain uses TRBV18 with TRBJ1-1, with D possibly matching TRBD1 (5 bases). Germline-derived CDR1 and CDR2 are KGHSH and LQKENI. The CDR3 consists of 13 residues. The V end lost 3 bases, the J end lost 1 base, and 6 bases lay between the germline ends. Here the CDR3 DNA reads TGTGCCAGCTCACCTCAGGGGAACACTGAAGCTTTCTTT. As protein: CASSPQGNTEAFF. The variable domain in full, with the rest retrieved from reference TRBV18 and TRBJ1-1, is NAGVMQNPRHLVRRRGQEARLRCSPMKGHSHVYWYRQLPEEGLKFMVYLQKENIIDESGMPKERFSAEFPKEGPSILRIQQVVRGDSAAYFCASSPQGNTEAFFGQGTRLTVV.

This CDR3 reads CASSRRTTEDTEAFF. The CDR3 DNA is TGTGCCAGCAGCCGAAGAACGACAGAAGACACTGAAGCTTTCTTT. This rearrangement joins TRBV5-5 to TRBJ1-1; D possibly corresponds to TRBD1 (5 bases). This CDR3 spans 15 amino acids. Trimming removed 4 bases from V and 3 bases from J, with 16 bases in between. CDR1 SGHKS and CDR2 YYEKEE come from the germline V gene (reference sequence).

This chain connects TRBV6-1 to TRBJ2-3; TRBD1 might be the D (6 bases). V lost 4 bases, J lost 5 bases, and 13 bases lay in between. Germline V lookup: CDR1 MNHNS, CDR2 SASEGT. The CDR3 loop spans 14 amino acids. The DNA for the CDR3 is TGTGCCAGCAGTGGGTGGCAGGGGAAAGATACGCAGTATTTT. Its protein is CASSGWQGKDTQYF.

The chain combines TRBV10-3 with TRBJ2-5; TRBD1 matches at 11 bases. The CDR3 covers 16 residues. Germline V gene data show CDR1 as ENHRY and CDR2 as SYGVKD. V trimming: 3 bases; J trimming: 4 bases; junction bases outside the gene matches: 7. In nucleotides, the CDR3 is TGTGCCATCAGTGACCCCGGGACAGGGGGATTAGAGACCCAGTACTTC. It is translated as CAISDPGTGGLETQYF.

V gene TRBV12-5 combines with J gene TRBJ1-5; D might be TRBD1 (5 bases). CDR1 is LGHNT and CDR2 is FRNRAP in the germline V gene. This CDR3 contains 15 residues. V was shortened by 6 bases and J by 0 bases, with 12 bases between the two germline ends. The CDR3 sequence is CASGPGGISNQPQHF. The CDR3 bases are TGTGCTAGTGGCCCGGGGGGGATTAGCAATCAGCCCCAGCATTTT.

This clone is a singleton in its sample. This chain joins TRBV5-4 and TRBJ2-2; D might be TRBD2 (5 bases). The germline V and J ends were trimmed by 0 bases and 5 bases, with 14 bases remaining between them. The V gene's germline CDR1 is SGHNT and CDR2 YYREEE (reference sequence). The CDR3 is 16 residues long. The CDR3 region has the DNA TGTGCCAGCAGCTTGGGTGGGCTAGCAAGGACCGGGGAGCTGTTTTTT. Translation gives CASSLGGLARTGELFF.

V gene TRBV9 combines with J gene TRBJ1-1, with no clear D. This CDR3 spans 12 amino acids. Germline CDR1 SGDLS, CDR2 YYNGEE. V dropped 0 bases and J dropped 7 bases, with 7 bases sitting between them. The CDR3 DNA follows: TGTGCCAGCAGCGTAGTGAGTGGTGAAGCTTTCTTT. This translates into CASSVVSGEAFF.

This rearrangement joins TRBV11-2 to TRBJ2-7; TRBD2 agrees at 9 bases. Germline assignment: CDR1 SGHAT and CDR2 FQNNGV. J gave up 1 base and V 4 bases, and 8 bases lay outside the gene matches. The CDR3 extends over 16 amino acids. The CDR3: CASSWPSGRLSYEQYF. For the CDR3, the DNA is TGTGCCAGCAGCTGGCCCAGCGGGAGGCTGTCCTACGAGCAGTACTTC.

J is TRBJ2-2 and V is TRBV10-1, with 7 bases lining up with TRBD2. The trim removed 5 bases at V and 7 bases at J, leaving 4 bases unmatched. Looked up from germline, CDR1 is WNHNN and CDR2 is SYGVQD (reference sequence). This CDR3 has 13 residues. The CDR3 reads CASSPRTSGELFF. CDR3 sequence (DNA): TGCGCCAGCAGTCCTCGGACTAGCGGGGAGCTGTTTTTT.

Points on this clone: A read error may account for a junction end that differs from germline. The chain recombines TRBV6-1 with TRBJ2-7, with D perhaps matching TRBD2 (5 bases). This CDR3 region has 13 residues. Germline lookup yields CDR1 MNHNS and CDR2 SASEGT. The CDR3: CASSEAPDWEQYF. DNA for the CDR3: TGTGCCAGCAGTGAAGCCCCCGACTGGGAGCAATACTTC.

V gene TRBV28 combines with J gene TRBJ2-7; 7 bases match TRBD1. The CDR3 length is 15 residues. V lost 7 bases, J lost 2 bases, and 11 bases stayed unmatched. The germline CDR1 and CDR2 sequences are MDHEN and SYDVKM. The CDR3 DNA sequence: TGTGCCAGCACCGAAAGGGGACAGCGTACCTACGAGCAGTACTTC. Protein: CASTERGQRTYEQYF.

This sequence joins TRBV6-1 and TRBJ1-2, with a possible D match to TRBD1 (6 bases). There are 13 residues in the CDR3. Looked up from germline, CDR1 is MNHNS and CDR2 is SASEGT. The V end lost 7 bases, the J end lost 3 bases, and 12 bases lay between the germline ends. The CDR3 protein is CASTGQNHYGYTF. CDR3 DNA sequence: TGTGCCAGCACTGGACAGAACCACTATGGCTACACCTTC.

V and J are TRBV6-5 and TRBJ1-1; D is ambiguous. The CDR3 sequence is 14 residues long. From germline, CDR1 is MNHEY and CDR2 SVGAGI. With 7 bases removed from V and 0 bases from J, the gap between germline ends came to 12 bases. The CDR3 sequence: CASKEDGVNTEAFF. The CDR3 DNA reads TGTGCCAGCAAGGAAGACGGGGTGAACACTGAAGCTTTCTTT.

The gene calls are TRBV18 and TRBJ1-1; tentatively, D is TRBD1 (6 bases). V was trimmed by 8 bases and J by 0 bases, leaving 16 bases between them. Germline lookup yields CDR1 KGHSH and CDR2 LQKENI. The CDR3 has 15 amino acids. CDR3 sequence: CASGRATGMNTEAFF. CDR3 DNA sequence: TGTGCCAGCGGACGCGCTACAGGGATGAACACTGAAGCTTTCTTT.

CDR3 protein: CASSFPGTKETQYF. The DNA for the CDR3 is TGTGCCAGCAGCTTCCCGGGAACGAAAGAGACCCAGTACTTC. This rearrangement joins TRBV7-2 to TRBJ2-5, with a possible D match to TRBD2 (5 bases). The germline V gene has CDR1 SGHTA and CDR2 FQGNSA. V lost 3 bases and J lost 3, with 11 bases in between. This CDR3 region has 14 residues.

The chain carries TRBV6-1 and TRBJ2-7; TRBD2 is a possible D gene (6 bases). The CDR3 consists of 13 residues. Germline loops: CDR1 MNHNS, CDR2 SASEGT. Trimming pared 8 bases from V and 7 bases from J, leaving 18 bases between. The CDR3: CASGGAGLGEQYF. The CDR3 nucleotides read TGTGCCAGCGGAGGGGCGGGGTTGGGGGAGCAGTACTTC.

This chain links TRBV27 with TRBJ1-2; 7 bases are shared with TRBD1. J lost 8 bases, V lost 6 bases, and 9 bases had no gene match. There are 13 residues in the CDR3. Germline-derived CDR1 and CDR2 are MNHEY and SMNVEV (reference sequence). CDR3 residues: CASRGHTGEGYTF. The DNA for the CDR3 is TGTGCCAGCAGGGGGCATACAGGGGAAGGCTACACCTTC.

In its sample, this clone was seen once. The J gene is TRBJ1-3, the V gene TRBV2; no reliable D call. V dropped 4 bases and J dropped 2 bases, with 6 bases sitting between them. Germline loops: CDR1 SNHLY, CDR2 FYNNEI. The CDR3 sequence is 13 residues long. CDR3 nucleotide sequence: TGTGCCAGCAGTGTTGAGGCTGGAAACACCATATATTTT. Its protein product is CASSVEAGNTIYF. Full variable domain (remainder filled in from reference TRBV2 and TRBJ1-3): EPEVTQTPSHQVTQMGQEVILRCVPISNHLYFYWYRQILGQKVEFLVSFYNNEISEKSEIFDDQFSVERPDGSNFTLKIRSTKLEDSAMYFCASSVEAGNTIYFGEGSWLTVV.

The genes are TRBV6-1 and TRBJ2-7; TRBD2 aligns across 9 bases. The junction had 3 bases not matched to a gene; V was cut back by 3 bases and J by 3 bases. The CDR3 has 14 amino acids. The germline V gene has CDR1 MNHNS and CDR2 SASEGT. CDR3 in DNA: TGTGCCAGCAGTGACCTAGCGGGAAACTACGAGCAGTACTTC. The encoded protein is CASSDLAGNYEQYF.

CDR3 in DNA: TGTGCCACCAGCAGAGATGCGGCATCCTACGAGCAGTACTTC. This sequence encodes CATSRDAASYEQYF. This chain joins TRBV15 and TRBJ2-7; D gene unclear. The V and J ends lost 0 bases and 1 base respectively, with 7 bases between them. The germline CDR1 and CDR2 sequences are LNHNV and YYDKDF (reference sequence). The length of the CDR3 is 14 residues.

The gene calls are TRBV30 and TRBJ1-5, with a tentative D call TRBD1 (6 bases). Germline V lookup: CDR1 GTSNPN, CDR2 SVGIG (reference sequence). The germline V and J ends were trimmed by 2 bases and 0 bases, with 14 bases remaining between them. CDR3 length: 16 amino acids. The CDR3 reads CAWSFGGRLSNQPQHF. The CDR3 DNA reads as TGTGCCTGGAGTTTTGGGGGCAGACTTAGCAATCAGCCCCAGCATTTT.

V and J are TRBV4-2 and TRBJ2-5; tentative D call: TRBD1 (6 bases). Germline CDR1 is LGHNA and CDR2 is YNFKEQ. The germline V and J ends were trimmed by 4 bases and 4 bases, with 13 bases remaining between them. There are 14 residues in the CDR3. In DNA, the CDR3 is TGTGCCAGCAGCCCCAGGGGTGGAGGAGAGACCCAGTACTTC. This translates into CASSPRGGGETQYF.

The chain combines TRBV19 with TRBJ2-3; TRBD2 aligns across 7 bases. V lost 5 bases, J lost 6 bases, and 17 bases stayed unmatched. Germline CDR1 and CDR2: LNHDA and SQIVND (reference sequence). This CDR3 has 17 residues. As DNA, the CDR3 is TGTGCCAGTAGTGGAGGAGTGAGCGCGGGAGCGGGGGATACGCAGTATTTT. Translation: CASSGGVSAGAGDTQYF.

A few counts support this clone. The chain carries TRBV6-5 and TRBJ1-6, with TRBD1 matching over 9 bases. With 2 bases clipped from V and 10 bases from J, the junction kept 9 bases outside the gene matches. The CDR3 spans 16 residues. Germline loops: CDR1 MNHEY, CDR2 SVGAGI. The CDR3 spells CASSYRGQGRESPLHF. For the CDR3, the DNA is TGTGCCAGCAGTTACCGCGGACAGGGGCGAGAGTCACCCCTCCACTTT.

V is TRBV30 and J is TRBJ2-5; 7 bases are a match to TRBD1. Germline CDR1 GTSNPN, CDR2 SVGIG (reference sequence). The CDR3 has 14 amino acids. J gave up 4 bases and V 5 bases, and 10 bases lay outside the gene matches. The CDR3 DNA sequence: TGTGCCTGGTCTAATAACAGGGGTAGAGAGACCCAGTACTTC. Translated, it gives CAWSNNRGRETQYF.